This T cell receptor beta chain was documented in a study of T cell changes during pregnancy in multiple sclerosis. Germline V gives CDR1 DFQATT, CDR2 SNEGSKA (reference sequence). The CDR3 contains 11 residues. Measured with immunoSEQ multiplex PCR; TCRdb has only the in-frame clones, and not every one. The top ten hold about 0.52% of the sample, which has under 80,000 clones, around nine tenths seen once. As to this clone: At one end, the junction sequence differs from germline, possibly due to a read error.

The starting material was CD4+ T cells from peripheral blood mononuclear cells, obtained in the second trimester of pregnancy. The receptor was derived from a female donor with multiple sclerosis, enrolled in a pregnancy study. The gene calls are TRBV20-1 and TRBJ1-2; 7 positions agree with TRBD1. This chain's CDR3 is CSAGDRAGYTF. The CDR3 DNA follows: TGCAGTGCTGGAGACAGGGCTGGCTACACCTTC.